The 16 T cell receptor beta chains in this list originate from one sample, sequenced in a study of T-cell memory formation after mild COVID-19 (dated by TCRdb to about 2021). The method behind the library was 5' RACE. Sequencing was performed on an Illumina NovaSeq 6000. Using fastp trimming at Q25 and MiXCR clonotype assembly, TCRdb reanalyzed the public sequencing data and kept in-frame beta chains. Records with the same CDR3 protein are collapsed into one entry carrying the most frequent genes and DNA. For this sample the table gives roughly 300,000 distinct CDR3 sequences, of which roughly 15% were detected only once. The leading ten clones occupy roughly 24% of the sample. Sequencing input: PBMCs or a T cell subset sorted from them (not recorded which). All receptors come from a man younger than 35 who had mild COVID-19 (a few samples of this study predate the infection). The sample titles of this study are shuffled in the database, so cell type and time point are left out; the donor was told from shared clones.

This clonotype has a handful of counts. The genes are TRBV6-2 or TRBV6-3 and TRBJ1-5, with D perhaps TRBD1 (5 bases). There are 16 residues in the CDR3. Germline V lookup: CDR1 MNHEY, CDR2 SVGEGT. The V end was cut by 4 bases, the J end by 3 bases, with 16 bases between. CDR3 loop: CASSSPGRLFNQPQHF. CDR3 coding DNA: TGTGCCAGCAGTTCACCGGGACGTTTATTCAATCAGCCCCAGCATTTT.

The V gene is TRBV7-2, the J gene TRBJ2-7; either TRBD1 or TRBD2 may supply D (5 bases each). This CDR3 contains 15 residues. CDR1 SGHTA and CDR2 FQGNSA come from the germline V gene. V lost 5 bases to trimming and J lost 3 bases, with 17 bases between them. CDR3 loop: CASSPTARDLYEQYF. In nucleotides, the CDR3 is TGTGCCAGCAGCCCCACGGCCAGGGACCTCTACGAGCAGTACTTC.

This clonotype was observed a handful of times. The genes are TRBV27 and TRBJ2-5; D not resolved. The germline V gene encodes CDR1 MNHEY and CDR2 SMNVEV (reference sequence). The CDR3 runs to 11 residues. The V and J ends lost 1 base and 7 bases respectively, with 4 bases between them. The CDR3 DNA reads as TGTGCCAGCAGTTTATGGGTGACCCAGTACTTC. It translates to CASSLWVTQYF.

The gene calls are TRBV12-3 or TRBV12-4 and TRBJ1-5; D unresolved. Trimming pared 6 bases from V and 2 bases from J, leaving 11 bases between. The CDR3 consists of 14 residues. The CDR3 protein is CASRRDGGNQPQHF. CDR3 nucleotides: TGTGCCAGCAGACGCGACGGTGGCAATCAGCCCCAGCATTTT.

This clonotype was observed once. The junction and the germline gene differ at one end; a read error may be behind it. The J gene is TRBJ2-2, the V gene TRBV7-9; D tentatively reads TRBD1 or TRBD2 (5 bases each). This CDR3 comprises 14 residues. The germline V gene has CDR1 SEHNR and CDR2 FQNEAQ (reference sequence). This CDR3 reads CASSLLRGAGELFF. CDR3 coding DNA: TGTGCCAGCAGCTTATTGCGAGGGGCCGGTGAGCTGTTTTTT. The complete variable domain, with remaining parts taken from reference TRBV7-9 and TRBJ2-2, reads DTGVSQNPRHKITKRGQNVTFRCDPISEHNRLYWYRQTLGQGPEFLTYFQNEAQLEKSRLLSDRFSAERPKGSFSTLEIQRTEQGDSAMYLCASSLLRGAGELFFGEGSRLTVL.

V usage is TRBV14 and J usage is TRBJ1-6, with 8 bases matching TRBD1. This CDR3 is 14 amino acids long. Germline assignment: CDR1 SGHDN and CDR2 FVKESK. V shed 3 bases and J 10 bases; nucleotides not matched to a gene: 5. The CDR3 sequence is CASSHTGGISPLHF. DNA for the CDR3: TGTGCCAGCAGCCACACAGGGGGAATATCACCCCTCCACTTT. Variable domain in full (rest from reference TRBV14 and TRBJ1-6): EAGVTQFPSHSVIEKGQTVTLRCDPISGHDNLYWYRRVMGKEIKFLLHFVKESKQDESGMPNNRFLAERTGGTYSTLKVQPAELEDSGVYFCASSHTGGISPLHFGNGTRLTVT.

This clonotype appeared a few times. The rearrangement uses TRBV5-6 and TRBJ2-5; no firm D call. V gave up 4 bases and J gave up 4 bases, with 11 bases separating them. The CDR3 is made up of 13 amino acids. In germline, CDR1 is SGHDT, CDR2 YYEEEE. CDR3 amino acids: CASSTFTRETQYF. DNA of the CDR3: TGTGCCAGCAGCACCTTCACTCGAGAGACCCAGTACTTC.

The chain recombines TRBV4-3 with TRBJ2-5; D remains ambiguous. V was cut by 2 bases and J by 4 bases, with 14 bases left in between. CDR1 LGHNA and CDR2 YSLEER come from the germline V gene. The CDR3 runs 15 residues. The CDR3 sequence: CASSQTIEWIETQYF. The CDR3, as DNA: TGCGCCAGCAGCCAAACCATAGAGTGGATAGAGACCCAGTACTTC.

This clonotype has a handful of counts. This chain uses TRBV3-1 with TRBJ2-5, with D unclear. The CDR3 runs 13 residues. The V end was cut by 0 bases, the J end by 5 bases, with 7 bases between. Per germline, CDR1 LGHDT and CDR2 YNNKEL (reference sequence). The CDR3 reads CASSQDNRETQYF. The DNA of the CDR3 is TGTGCCAGCAGCCAAGATAATCGGGAGACCCAGTACTTC.

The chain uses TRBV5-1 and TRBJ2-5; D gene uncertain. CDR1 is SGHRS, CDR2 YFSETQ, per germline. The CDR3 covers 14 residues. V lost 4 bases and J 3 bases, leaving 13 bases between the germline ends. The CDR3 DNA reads TGCGCCAGCAGCATTACCGGGCATGAAGAGACCCAGTACTTC. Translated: CASSITGHEETQYF.

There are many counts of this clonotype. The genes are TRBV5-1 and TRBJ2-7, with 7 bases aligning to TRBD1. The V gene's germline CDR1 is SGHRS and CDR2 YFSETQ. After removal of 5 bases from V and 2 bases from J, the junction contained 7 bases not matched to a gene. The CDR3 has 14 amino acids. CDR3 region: CASRKRGQAYEQYF. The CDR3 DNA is TGCGCCAGCAGAAAACGAGGACAGGCCTACGAGCAGTACTTC.

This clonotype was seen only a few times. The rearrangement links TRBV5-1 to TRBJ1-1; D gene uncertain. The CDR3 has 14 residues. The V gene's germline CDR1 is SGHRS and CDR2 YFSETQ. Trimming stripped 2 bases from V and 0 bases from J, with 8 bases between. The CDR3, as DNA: TGCGCCAGCAGCTTCTACGGACTGAACACTGAAGCTTTCTTT. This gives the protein CASSFYGLNTEAFF.

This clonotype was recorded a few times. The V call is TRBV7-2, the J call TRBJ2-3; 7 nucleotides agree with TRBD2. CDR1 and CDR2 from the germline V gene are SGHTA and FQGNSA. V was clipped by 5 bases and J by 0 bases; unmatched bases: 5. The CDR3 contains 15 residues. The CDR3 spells CASSVWRGSTDTQYF. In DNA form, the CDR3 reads TGTGCCAGCAGCGTCTGGCGGGGGAGCACAGATACGCAGTATTTT.

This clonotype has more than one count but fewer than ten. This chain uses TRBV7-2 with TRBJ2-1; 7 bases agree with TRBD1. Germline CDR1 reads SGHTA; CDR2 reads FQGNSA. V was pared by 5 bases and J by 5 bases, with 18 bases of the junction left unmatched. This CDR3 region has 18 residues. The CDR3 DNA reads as TGTGCCAGCAGCCTTAGACCGATGACAGGGATCGACCACAATGAGCAGTTCTTC. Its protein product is CASSLRPMTGIDHNEQFF.

The CDR3 bases are TGTGCCAGCAGCTTAAGACGGGGAGGTGGCTACACCTTC. Encoded protein: CASSLRRGGGYTF. The V and J genes are TRBV7-3 and TRBJ1-2, with D unclear. The CDR3 spans 13 residues. The V and J ends lost 1 base and 7 bases respectively, with 10 bases between them. Germline V lookup: CDR1 SGHTA, CDR2 FQGTGA.

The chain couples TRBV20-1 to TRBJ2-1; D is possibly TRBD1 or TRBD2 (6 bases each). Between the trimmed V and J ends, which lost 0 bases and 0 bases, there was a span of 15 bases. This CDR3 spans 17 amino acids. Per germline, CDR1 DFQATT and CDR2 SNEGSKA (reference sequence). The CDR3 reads CSARDGRGASSYNEQFF. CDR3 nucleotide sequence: TGCAGTGCTAGAGATGGAAGGGGGGCCAGCTCCTACAATGAGCAGTTCTTC.